This T cell receptor (beta chain) stems from a study of cytotoxic CD8 clonotypes in ibrutinib-treated CLL. Turning to the study itself: Response samples were taken after a median of approximately 11 months on treatment, range 6 to 36.

This table comes from immunoSEQ multiplex PCR, and its TCRdb copy is limited to in-frame clones, with some not included. The table lists more than 110,000 clones, less than 95% of them singletons. The CDR3 spans 16 residues. This chain joins TRBV7-5 and TRBJ1-2; the table's D gene call, TRBD1, was not cross checked with the DNA. TRBV7-5 is assigned pseudogene status. This TCR came from a human donor with chronic lymphocytic leukemia. The input for sequencing was PBMCs, taken after 12 months of ibrutinib treatment. CDR3 protein: CARSLGTGERKGGYTF. CDR3 DNA sequence: TGTGCCAGAAGCTTAGGGACAGGGGAACGGAAAGGTGGCTACACCTTC.